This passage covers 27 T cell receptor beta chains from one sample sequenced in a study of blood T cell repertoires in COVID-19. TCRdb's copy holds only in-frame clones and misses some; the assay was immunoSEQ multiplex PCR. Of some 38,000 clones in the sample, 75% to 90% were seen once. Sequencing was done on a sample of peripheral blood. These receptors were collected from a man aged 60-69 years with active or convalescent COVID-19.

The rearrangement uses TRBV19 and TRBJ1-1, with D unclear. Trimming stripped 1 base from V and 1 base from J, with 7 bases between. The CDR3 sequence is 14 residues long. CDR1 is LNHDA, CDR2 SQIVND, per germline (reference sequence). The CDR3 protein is CASSIVAPNTEAFF. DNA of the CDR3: TGTGCCAGTAGTATAGTGGCTCCGAACACTGAAGCTTTCTTT.

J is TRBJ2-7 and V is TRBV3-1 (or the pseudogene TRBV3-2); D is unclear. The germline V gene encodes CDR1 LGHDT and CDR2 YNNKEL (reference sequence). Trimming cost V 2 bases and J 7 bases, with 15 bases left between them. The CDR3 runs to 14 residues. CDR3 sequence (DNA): TGTGCCAGCAGCCAACCCCCTTTGGTGCGGGAGCAGTACGTC. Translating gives CASSQPPLVREQYV.

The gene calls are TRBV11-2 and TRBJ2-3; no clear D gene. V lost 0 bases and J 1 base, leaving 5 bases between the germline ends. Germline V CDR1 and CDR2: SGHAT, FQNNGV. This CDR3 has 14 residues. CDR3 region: CASSLDSGTDTQYF. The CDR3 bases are TGTGCCAGCAGCTTAGATTCCGGCACAGATACGCAGTATTTT.

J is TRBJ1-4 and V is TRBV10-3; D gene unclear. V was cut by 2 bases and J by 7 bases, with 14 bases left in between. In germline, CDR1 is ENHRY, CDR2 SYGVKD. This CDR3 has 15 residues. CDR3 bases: TGTGCCATCAGTGAGGGTCGTGGTCGGAGTGAAAAACTGTTTTTT. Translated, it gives CAISEGRGRSEKLFF.

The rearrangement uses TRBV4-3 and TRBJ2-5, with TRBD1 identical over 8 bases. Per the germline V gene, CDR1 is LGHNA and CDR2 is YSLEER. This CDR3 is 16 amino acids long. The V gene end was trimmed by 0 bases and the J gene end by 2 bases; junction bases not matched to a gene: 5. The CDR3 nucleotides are TGCGCCAGCAGCCAAGATTCGACAGGGGTTCAAGAGACCCAGTACTTC. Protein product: CASSQDSTGVQETQYF.

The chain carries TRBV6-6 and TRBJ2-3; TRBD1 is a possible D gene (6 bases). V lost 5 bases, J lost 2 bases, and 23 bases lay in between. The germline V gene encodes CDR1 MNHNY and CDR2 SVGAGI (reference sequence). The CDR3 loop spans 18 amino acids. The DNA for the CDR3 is TGTGCCAGCAGTCTCAAGACAGGCCAGGCCCAATACACAGATACGCAGTATTTT. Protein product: CASSLKTGQAQYTDTQYF.

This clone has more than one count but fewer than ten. The CDR3: CASSYSYPGSGNTIYF. The CDR3 DNA reads as TGTGCCAGCAGTTACTCTTATCCAGGCTCTGGAAACACCATATATTTT. The chain is built from TRBV6-5 and TRBJ1-3; D ambiguous. The CDR3 is made up of 16 amino acids. Trimming stripped 0 bases from V and 0 bases from J, with 9 bases between. Germline lookup yields CDR1 MNHEY and CDR2 SVGAGI.

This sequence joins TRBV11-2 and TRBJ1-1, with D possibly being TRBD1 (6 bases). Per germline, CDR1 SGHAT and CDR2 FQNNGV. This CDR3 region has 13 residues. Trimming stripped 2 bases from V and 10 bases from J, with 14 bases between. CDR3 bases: TGTGCCAGCAGCTTATCGAGACAGGATGCAGCTTTCTTT. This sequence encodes CASSLSRQDAAFF.

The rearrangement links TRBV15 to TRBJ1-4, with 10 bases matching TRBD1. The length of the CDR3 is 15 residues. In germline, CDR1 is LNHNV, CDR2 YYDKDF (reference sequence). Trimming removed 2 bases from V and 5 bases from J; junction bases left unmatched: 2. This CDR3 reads CATSRWGQGNEKLFF. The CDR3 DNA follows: TGTGCCACCAGCAGATGGGGACAGGGGAATGAAAAACTGTTTTTT. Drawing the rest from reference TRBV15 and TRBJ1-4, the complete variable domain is DAMVIQNPRYQVTQFGKPVTLSCSQTLNHNVMYWYQQKSSQAPKLLFHYYDKDFNNEADTPDNFQSRRPNTSFCFLDIRSPGLGDTAMYLCATSRWGQGNEKLFFGSGTQLSVL.

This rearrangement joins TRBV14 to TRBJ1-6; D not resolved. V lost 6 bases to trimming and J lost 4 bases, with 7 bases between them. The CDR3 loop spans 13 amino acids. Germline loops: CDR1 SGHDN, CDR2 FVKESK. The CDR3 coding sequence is TGTGCCAGCAGTCGTACTTATAATTCACCCCTCCACTTT. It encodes CASSRTYNSPLHF.

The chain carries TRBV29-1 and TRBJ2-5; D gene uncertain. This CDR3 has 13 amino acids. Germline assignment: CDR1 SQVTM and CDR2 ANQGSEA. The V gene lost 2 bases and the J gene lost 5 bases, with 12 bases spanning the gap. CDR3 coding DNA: TGCAGCGTTGAATCCGCGGCCGGGGAGACCCAGTACTTC. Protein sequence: CSVESAAGETQYF.

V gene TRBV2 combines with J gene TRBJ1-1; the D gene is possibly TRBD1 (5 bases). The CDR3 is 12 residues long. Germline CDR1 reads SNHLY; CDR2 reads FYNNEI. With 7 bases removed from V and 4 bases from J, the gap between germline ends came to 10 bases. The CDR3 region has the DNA TGTGCCAGCAAAACAGGCTCCACTGAAGCTTTCTTT. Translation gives CASKTGSTEAFF.

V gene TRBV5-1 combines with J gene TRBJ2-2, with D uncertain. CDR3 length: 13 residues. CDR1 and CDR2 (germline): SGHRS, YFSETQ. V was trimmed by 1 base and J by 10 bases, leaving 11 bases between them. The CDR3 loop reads CASSLFPGAELFF. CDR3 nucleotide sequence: TGCGCCAGCAGCTTGTTCCCTGGAGCGGAGCTGTTTTTT.

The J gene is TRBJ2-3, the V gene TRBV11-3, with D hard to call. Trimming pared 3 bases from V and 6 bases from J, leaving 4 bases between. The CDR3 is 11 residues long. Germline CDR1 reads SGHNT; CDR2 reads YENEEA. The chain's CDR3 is CASSFFDTQYF. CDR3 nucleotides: TGTGCCAGCAGCTTCTTTGATACGCAGTATTTT.

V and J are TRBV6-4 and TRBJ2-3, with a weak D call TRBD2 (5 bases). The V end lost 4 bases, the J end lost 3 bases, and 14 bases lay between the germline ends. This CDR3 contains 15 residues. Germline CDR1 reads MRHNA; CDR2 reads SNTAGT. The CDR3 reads CASSGRARETDTQYF. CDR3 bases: TGTGCCAGCAGTGGTCGAGCGAGGGAGACAGATACGCAGTATTTT.

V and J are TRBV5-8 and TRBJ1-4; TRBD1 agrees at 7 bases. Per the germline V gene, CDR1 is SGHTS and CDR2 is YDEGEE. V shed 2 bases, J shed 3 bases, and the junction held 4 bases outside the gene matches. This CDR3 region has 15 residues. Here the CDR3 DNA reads TGTGCCAGCAGCTTCATAACAGGGGCTAATGAAAAACTGTTTTTT. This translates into CASSFITGANEKLFF.

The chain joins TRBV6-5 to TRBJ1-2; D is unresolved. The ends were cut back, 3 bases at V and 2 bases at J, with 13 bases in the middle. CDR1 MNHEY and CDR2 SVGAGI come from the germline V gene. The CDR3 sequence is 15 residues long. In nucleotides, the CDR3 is TGTGCCAGCAGTTATTCGGTCAGGATGAACTATGGCTACACCTTC. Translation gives CASSYSVRMNYGYTF.

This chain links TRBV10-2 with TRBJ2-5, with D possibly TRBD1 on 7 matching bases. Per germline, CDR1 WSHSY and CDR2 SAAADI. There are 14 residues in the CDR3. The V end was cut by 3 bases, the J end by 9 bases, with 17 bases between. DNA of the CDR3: TGCGCCAGCAGTGACCAGGGGGTGGGGGGATCCCAGTACTTC. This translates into CASSDQGVGGSQYF.

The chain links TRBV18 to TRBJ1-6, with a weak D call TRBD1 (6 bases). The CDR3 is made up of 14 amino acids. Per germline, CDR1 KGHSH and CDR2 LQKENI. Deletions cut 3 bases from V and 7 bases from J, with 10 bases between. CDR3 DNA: TGTGCCAGCTCACCGGACAGTATCAATTCACCCCTCCACTTT. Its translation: CASSPDSINSPLHF.

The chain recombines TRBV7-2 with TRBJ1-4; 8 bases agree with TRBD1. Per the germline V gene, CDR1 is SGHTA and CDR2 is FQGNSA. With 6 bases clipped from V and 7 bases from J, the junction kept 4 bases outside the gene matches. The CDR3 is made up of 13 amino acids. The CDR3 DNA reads TGTGCCAGCAGGCAGGGGGCGGGTGAAAAACTGTTTTTT. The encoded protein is CASRQGAGEKLFF.

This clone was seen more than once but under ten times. The DNA of the CDR3 is TGTGCCAGCAGCTTAGGTCCGGGACTAGCGGGCGGTGAGCAGTTCTTC. Residues: CASSLGPGLAGGEQFF. This sequence joins TRBV7-6 and TRBJ2-1, with 12 nucleotides matching TRBD2. V lost 1 base and J lost 9; bases outside the gene matches: 7. This CDR3 spans 16 amino acids. CDR1 is SGHVS and CDR2 is FNYEAQ in the germline V gene.

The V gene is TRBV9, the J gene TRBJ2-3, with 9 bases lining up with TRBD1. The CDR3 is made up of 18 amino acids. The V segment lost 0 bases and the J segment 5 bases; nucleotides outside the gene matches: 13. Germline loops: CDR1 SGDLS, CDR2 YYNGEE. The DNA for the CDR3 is TGTGCCAGCAGCGTAGGGATAAGGGACAGGGTTTTGCGAGATACGCAGTATTTT. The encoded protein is CASSVGIRDRVLRDTQYF.

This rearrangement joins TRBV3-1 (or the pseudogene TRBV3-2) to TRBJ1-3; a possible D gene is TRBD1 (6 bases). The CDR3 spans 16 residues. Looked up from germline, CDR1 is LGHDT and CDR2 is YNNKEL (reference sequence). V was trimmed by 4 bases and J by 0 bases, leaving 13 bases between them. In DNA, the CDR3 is TGTGCCAGCAGCCCAATACAGGGCTACTCTGGAAACACCATATATTTT. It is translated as CASSPIQGYSGNTIYF.

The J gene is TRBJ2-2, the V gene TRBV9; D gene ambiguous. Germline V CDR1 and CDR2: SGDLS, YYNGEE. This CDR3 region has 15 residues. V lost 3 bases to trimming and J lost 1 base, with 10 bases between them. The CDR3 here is CASSAFGQNTGELFF. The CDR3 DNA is TGTGCCAGCAGCGCCTTTGGGCAGAACACCGGGGAGCTGTTTTTT.

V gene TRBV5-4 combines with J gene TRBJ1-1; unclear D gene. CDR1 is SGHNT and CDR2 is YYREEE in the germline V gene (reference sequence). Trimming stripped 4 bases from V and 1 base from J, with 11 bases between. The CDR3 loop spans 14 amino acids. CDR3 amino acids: CASSLRWRNTEAFF. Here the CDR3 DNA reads TGTGCCAGCAGCCTCCGGTGGAGGAACACTGAAGCTTTCTTT.

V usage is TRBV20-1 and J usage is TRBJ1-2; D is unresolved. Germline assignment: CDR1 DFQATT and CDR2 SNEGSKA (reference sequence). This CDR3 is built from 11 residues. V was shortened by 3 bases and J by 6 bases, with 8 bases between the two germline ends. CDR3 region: CSARWRHGYTF. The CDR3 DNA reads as TGCAGTGCTAGGTGGCGGCATGGCTACACCTTC.

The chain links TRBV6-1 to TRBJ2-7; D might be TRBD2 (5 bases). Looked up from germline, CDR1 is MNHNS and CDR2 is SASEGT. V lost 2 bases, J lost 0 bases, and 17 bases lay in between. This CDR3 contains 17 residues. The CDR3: CASSEPRGRVSSYEQYV. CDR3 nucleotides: TGTGCCAGCAGTGAACCGCGTGGGCGGGTTAGCTCCTACGAGCAGTACGTC.